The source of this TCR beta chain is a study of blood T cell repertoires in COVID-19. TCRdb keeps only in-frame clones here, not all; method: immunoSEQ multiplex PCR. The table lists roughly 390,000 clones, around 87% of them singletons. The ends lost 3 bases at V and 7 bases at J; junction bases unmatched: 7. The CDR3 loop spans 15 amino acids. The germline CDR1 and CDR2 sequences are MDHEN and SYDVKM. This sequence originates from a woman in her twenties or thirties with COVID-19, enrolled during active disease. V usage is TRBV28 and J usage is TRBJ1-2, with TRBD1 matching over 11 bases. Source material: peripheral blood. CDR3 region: CASSFGTGGSSGYTF. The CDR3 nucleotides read TGTGCCAGCAGTTTCGGGACAGGGGGGTCGAGTGGCTACACCTTC.